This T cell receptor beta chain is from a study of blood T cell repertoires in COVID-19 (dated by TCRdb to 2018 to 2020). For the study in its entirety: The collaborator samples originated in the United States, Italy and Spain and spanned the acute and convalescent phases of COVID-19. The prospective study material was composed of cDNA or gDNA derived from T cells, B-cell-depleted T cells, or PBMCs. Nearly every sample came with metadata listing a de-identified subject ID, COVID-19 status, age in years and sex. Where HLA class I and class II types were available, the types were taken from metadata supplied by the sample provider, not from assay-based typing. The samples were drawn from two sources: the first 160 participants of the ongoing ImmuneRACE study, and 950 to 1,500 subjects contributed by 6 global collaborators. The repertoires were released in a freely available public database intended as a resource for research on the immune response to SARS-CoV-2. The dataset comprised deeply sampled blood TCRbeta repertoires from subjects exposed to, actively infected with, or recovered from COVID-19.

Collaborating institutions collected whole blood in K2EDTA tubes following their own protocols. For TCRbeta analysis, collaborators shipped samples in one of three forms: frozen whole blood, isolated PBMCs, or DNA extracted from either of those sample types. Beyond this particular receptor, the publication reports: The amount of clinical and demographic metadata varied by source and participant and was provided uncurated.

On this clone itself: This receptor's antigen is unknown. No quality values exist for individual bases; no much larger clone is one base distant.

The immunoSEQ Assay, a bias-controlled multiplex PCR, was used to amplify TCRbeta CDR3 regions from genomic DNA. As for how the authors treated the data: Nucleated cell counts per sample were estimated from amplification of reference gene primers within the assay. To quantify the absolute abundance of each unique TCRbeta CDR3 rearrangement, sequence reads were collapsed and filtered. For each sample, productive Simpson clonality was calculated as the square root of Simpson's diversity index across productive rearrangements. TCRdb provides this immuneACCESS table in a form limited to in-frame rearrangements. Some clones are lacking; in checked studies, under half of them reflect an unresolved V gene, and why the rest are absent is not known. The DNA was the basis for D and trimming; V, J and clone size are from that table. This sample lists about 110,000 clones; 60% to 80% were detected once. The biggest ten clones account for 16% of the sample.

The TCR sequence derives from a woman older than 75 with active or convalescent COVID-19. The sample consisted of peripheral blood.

The DNA is as follows: TGTGCCAGTATCAGACAGTGGGGTCACACTGAAGCTTTCTTT. Translated, this is CASIRQWGHTEAFF. The chain links TRBV19 with TRBJ1-1; a tentative D match to TRBD1 spans 5 bases. CDR1 and CDR2, looked up from the germline V gene (reference sequence), are LNHDA and SQIVND. V and J lose 7 bases and 3 bases, and a span of 15 bases separates them. The CDR3 holds 14 amino acids from the cysteine to the phenylalanine. CDR3 DNA only is kept here, 42 bases in frame from base 1.